The 6 T cell receptor beta chains listed next were all sequenced from one sample in a study of cytomegalovirus exposure and HLA in healthy donors. With 60 Vbeta and 13 Jbeta primers, the PCR was carried out. Assay: immunoSEQ multiplex PCR; the TCRdb copy retains only in-frame clones and omits some. The sample carries approximately 100,000 clones, approximately 68% recorded once. Sequencing used PBMCs. The receptors were gathered from a woman aged 18-29 years in good health and CMV-seropositive.

The chain links TRBV7-9 to TRBJ1-1; TRBD1 matches 8 bases. V lost 3 bases and J lost 4; bases outside the gene matches: 7. CDR3 length: 15 amino acids. Germline assignment: CDR1 SEHNR and CDR2 FQNEAQ (reference sequence). The CDR3 DNA sequence: TGTGCCAGCAGCTTGAGACAGGGGCAGGCCACTGAAGCTTTCTTT. Translated: CASSLRQGQATEAFF.

The chain recombines TRBV5-4 with TRBJ2-1; weak D call: TRBD2 (6 bases). The germline V and J ends were trimmed by 4 bases and 8 bases, with 19 bases remaining between them. This CDR3 is 15 amino acids long. Looked up from germline, CDR1 is SGHNT and CDR2 is YYREEE (reference sequence). In DNA, the CDR3 is TGTGCCAGCAGCCGAGCTAGCGAGTTAGTGGATGAGCAGTTCTTC. Protein product: CASSRASELVDEQFF.

The J gene is TRBJ2-2, the V gene TRBV5-4, with 7 positions matching TRBD2. V was clipped by 10 bases and J by 7 bases; unmatched bases: 13. Germline CDR1 reads SGHNT; CDR2 reads YYREEE (reference sequence). CDR3 length: 14 amino acids. Here the CDR3 DNA reads TGTGCCCTGGGGGGGACCCCCCCGGACGGGGAGCTGTTTTTT. Translating it yields CALGGTPPDGELFF.

The chain links TRBV7-2 to TRBJ2-7; TRBD2 matches at 8 bases. The junction had 0 bases not matched to a gene; V was cut back by 0 bases and J by 2 bases. The V gene's germline CDR1 is SGHTA and CDR2 FQGNSA. This CDR3 is 14 amino acids long. CDR3 DNA sequence: TGTGCCAGCAGCTTAGCGGGACTAGCCTACGAGCAGTACTTC. Translated: CASSLAGLAYEQYF.

The genes are TRBV10-3 and TRBJ1-2; D uncertain. With 3 bases removed from V and 6 bases from J, the gap between germline ends came to 11 bases. The CDR3 consists of 13 residues. Per the germline V gene, CDR1 is ENHRY and CDR2 is SYGVKD. CDR3 nucleotide sequence: TGTGCCATCAGTGATCACCACGGGAATGGCTACACCTTC. This encodes CAISDHHGNGYTF.

This chain links TRBV27 with TRBJ1-2; a weak D match, TRBD1 (6 bases). V was pared by 2 bases and J by 5 bases, with 9 bases between. Germline V lookup: CDR1 MNHEY, CDR2 SMNVEV (reference sequence). The CDR3 runs to 13 residues. The DNA of the CDR3 is TGTGCCAGCAGTTTAGCCAGGGGATATGGCTACACCTTC. Its translation: CASSLARGYGYTF.